Below, one T cell receptor (beta chain) is given with its context. Antigen specificity is unknown. The data originate from a study of CD8 T cell repertoires and HIV-1 epitope variants. Background on the study: Separate wells received one of Twenty-five Gag or Nef variant peptides. Enriched T cells were co-cultured with equal numbers of autologous T cell-negative antigen-presenting cells. An uncultured baseline aliquot held 1M T cells. Epitopes were three Gag families plus Nef HW9 and YT9.

CDR1 LNHDA and CDR2 SQIVND come from the germline V gene (reference sequence). This CDR3 has 12 residues. Trimming took off 5 bases at V and 6 bases at J, with 11 bases between the two ends. Some clones are missing from TCRdb's copy, which holds only in-frame ones; the method was immunoSEQ multiplex PCR. The sample contains 6,800 or so clones, 60% to 80% of which appear only once. The specimen was cultured CD8+ T cells derived from PBMCs. The gene calls are TRBV19 and TRBJ2-7; D possibly corresponds to TRBD1 (6 bases). This TCR derives from a male donor with HIV. Written as DNA, the CDR3 is TGTGCCAGTAGTGCAACAGGGAGCGAGCAGTACTTC. Amino acid sequence: CASSATGSEQYF.